A single sample gave rise to the 13 T cell receptor beta chains below, sequenced in a study of Graves' ophthalmopathy and Graves' hyperthyroidism. From RNA, the CDR3 regions of TCR beta chains were amplified and sequenced. Amplification began with first-round RT-PCR using HTBI primers, then second-round multiplex PCR was performed. MiXCR was run by TCRdb on the multiplex PCR reads, yielding one entry per CDR3 protein. The table records around 400,000 distinct CDR3 sequences, roughly 21% of them present only once. Sequencing was carried out using peripheral blood. These TCRs come from a young woman with stable Graves' hyperthyroidism.

Many counts were recorded for this clonotype. The V and J genes are TRBV30 and TRBJ1-2; possible D gene TRBD1, 6 bases. The CDR3 has 11 residues. The germline V gene encodes CDR1 GTSNPN and CDR2 SVGIG (reference sequence). V was shortened by 5 bases and J by 3 bases, with 7 bases between the two germline ends. The CDR3 here is CAWHRDYGYTF. The DNA for the CDR3 is TGTGCCTGGCACAGGGACTATGGCTACACCTTC.

This clonotype showed up just a few times. This chain uses TRBV30 with TRBJ2-3; D ambiguous. Germline CDR1 is GTSNPN and CDR2 is SVGIG (reference sequence). The CDR3 loop spans 13 amino acids. Between the trimmed V and J ends, which lost 2 bases and 1 base, there was a span of 7 bases. In nucleotides, the CDR3 is TGTGCCTGGAGTTCGGTAGGCACAGATACGCAGTATTTT. As protein: CAWSSVGTDTQYF.

This clonotype has at least ten counts. The chain joins TRBV7-2 to TRBJ2-7, with a weak D call TRBD1 (6 bases). Trimming stripped 3 bases from V and 6 bases from J, with 15 bases between. Germline assignment: CDR1 SGHTA and CDR2 FQGNSA. The CDR3 runs 14 residues. The CDR3 DNA reads as TGTGCCAGCAGCTTCAACAGGGTCTCAGTCGAGCAGTACTTC. This sequence encodes CASSFNRVSVEQYF.

This clonotype was seen ten or more times. This chain links TRBV12-3 or TRBV12-4 with TRBJ2-7; 11 bases align to TRBD2. CDR3 length: 16 amino acids. The ends lost 5 bases at V and 0 bases at J; junction bases unmatched: 6. CDR3 amino acids: CASSKGLAVNSYEQYF. Here the CDR3 DNA reads TGTGCCAGCAGTAAGGGACTAGCGGTCAACTCCTACGAGCAGTACTTC.

The table lists this clonotype with many counts. The chain uses TRBV6-1 and TRBJ1-1; TRBD1 matches 7 bases. The CDR3 contains 15 residues. Germline lookup yields CDR1 MNHNS and CDR2 SASEGT. The J segment lost 0 bases and the V segment lost 8 bases, leaving 9 bases of the junction unmatched. As DNA, the CDR3 is TGTGCCAGCCGGAGGACAGGCGTGATGAACACTGAAGCTTTCTTT. Its protein product is CASRRTGVMNTEAFF.

This clonotype was detected ten times or more. The chain joins TRBV16 to TRBJ1-2; D not resolved. This CDR3 contains 14 residues. Trimming took 4 bases from V and 0 from J, leaving 9 bases between them. The germline V gene encodes CDR1 KGHSY and CDR2 FQNENV. The CDR3 DNA reads TGTGCCAGCAGCCCCCACATAGCTAACTATGGCTACACCTTC. Encoded protein: CASSPHIANYGYTF.

This clonotype came up many times. The chain employs TRBV12-3 or TRBV12-4 and TRBJ2-7; 10 bases align to TRBD1. This CDR3 comprises 14 residues. Losses at the gene ends were 6 bases for V and 6 bases for J; bases not matched to a gene: 8. The CDR3 bases are TGTGCCAGCAGCGTCGGGACAGGGGTGCTCGAGCAGTACTTC. Translated, it gives CASSVGTGVLEQYF.

The sample holds a few counts of this clonotype. The V call is TRBV13, the J call TRBJ1-2; D uncertain. Germline lookup yields CDR1 PRHDT and CDR2 FYEKMQ (reference sequence). CDR3 length equals 18 residues. V lost 4 bases and J 3 bases, leaving 24 bases between the germline ends. The chain's CDR3 is CASSSLPTRNGIDYGYTF. The CDR3, as DNA: TGTGCCAGCAGCTCTCTCCCAACAAGGAATGGAATCGACTATGGCTACACCTTC.

Turning to this clonotype: This may come from a read error, since a much larger clone is one base off. This chain's CDR3 is CASSLGSSDEQCF. CDR3 bases: TGTGCCAGCAGTTTAGGGTCATCCGACGAGCAGTGCTTC. The J gene is TRBJ2-7, the V gene TRBV28, with unresolved D. CDR1 and CDR2 from the germline V gene are MDHEN and SYDVKM. This CDR3 has 13 residues.

This clonotype was found many times. The chain is built from TRBV27 and TRBJ1-2; TRBD1 might be the D (5 bases). V lost 4 bases to trimming and J lost 9 bases, with 24 bases between them. The CDR3 is 16 amino acids. CDR1 and CDR2 from the germline V gene are MNHEY and SMNVEV (reference sequence). The CDR3 sequence: CASSSQVADVRGRYTF. The CDR3 coding sequence is TGTGCCAGCAGTTCCCAGGTCGCGGACGTTCGGGGCCGCTACACCTTC.

This clonotype was picked up one time. A junction end diverges from the germline sequence, so it may reflect a read error. The V and J genes are TRBV7-9 and TRBJ2-7; D not certain. Germline assignment: CDR1 SEHNR and CDR2 FQNEAQ (reference sequence). The CDR3 contains 12 residues. The CDR3, as DNA: TGTGCCAGCAGCCCCTATTCCTTCGAGCAGTACTTC. The encoded protein is CASSPYSFEQYF.

This sequence joins TRBV10-3 and TRBJ1-1; 7 bases agree with TRBD1. V was pared by 3 bases and J by 4 bases, with 5 bases of the junction left unmatched. The CDR3 has 14 residues. CDR1 is ENHRY, CDR2 SYGVKD, per germline. The CDR3 coding sequence is TGTGCCATCAGTGAAGTTGCAGGGGGCACTGAAGCTTTCTTT. Encoded protein: CAISEVAGGTEAFF.

This chain uses TRBV6-1 with TRBJ1-3; tentative D call: TRBD1 (5 bases). The CDR3 spans 14 residues. Germline lookup yields CDR1 MNHNS and CDR2 SASEGT. Trimming stripped 7 bases from V and 4 bases from J, with 14 bases between. The CDR3 loop reads CASTNGGYGNTIYF. The CDR3 region has the DNA TGTGCCAGCACTAACGGGGGGTACGGAAACACCATATATTTT.